This TCR beta chain was captured by sequencing in a study of cytomegalovirus exposure and HLA in healthy donors. The CDR3 is 13 residues long. With 3 bases removed from V and 9 bases from J, the gap between germline ends came to 12 bases. Germline V gene lookup returns CDR1 MDHEN and CDR2 SYDVKM. 13 Jbeta primers and 60 Vbeta primers were used for the PCR. Some clones are missing from TCRdb's copy, which holds only in-frame ones; the method was immunoSEQ multiplex PCR. In the table there are tens of thousands of clones, 81% of which are singletons. Concerning this clone: Its matching antigen is unknown.

Study-level points and caveats: A later analysis, which compared TCR beta chains of equal frequency, found the HLA-associated ones more clonally expanded. There were several of the most significant clusters that appeared linked to common viral pathogens in a later analysis. CMV serostatus alone was available as immune exposure information.

Specimen: PBMCs. This chain connects TRBV28 to TRBJ2-4; D might be TRBD2 (5 bases). The TCR was taken from a girl aged 2-10 years in good health and CMV-seropositive. CDR3 nucleotides: TGTGCCAGCAGTTTGGGAGCGGAGCTCATTCAGTACTTC. It yields the protein CASSLGAELIQYF.